These T cell receptor beta chains were read from a single sample in a study of human T cells and chemical hapten exposure. TCRdb used MiXCR to reprocess the RACE reads, holding one entry per CDR3 protein. This sample carries 270,000 or so distinct CDR3 sequences, around 7.3% of them seen once, and the ten largest clones take 1.2%. The material sequenced was whole blood, taken in connection with sensitization to the hapten diphenylcyclopropenone (DPC). The receptor source for this set is a man aged 18 to 30 with alopecia areata. Some clones in this sample may be carry-over from other donors' samples. Each CDR3 is given with its conserved first and last residue. A D gene is named only where the DNA matches it firmly. Clone size is given for some rows only: seen once, a few or many times, or a class if the clone is expanded.

abundance | j_gene | d_gene | v_gene | CDR3aa | CDR3nt
. | TRBJ1-5 | . | TRBV7-9 | CASSLADAGPQHF | TGTGCCAGCAGCTTAGCCGACGCGGGGCCCCAGCATTTT
. | TRBJ1-5 | . | TRBV5-1 | CASSLSGPVSNQPQHF | TGCGCCAGCAGCTTGTCGGGTCCAGTGAGCAATCAGCCCCAGCATTTT
few | TRBJ2-1 | . | TRBV10-3 | CAISEWTDNNEQFF | TGTGCCATCAGTGAATGGACAGACAACAATGAGCAGTTCTTC
. | TRBJ2-1 | . | TRBV24-1 | CATSDSGTSSYNEQFF | TGTGCCACCAGTGACTCCGGGACCAGCTCCTACAATGAGCAGTTCTTC
. | TRBJ2-5 | . | TRBV5-5 | CASSLKLDFRGIQETQCF | TGTGCCAGCAGCTTGAAGCTCGACTTTAGGGGGATTCAAGAGACCCAGTGCTTC
many | TRBJ2-2 | . | TRBV7-2 | CASSFTKAGELFF | TGTGCCAGCAGCTTTACTAAGGCCGGGGAGCTGTTTTTT
. | TRBJ2-7 | . | TRBV6-6 | CATQDFYEQYF | TGTGCCACCCAGGATTTCTACGAGCAGTACTTC
many | TRBJ2-1 | TRBD2 | TRBV7-3 | CASSLGLGSFNEQFF | TGTGCCAGCAGTTTGGGACTAGGGTCCTTCAATGAGCAGTTCTTC
few | TRBJ1-1 | . | TRBV12-3/TRBV12-4 | CASSLAKGLNTEAFF | TGTGCCAGCAGTTTAGCGAAGGGCCTGAACACTGAAGCTTTCTTT
few | TRBJ2-3 | TRBD2 | TRBV9 | CASSGGLAGDTQYF | TGTGCCAGCAGCGGGGGACTAGCGGGGGATACGCAGTATTTT
few | TRBJ2-5 | TRBD1 | TRBV4-3 | CASSDDRGSETQYF | TGCGCCAGCAGCGATGACAGGGGGTCAGAGACCCAGTACTTC
. | TRBJ2-5 | . | TRBV20-1 | CSARTGRSQETQYF | TGCAGTGCTAGGACAGGTAGAAGCCAAGAGACCCAGTACTTC
. | TRBJ2-5 | TRBD2 | TRBV14 | CASSQGLQRGRDTQETQYF | TGTGCCAGCAGCCAAGGGCTCCAGCGGGGGAGAGACACACAAGAGACCCAGTACTTC
many | TRBJ1-1 | . | TRBV4-3 | CASSQDWAVDTEAFF | TGCGCCAGCAGCCAAGATTGGGCAGTTGACACTGAAGCTTTCTTT
. | TRBJ2-7 | . | TRBV7-9 | CASSPTGASDRDHYEQYF | TGTGCCAGCAGCCCGACAGGTGCCTCTGATAGGGATCACTACGAGCAGTACTTC
many | TRBJ2-5 | TRBD2 | TRBV4-1 | CASSPIWGGGGETQYF | TGCGCCAGCAGCCCCATTTGGGGCGGGGGAGGCGAGACCCAGTACTTC
. | TRBJ1-1 | . | TRBV4-2 | CASSQQYEENTEAFF | TGTGCCAGCAGCCAACAATATGAAGAGAACACTGAAGCTTTCTTT
. | TRBJ1-5 | . | TRBV19 | CASSTPLGRQPQHF | TGTGCCAGTAGTACACCACTGGGGCGACAGCCCCAGCATTTT
few | TRBJ1-5 | . | TRBV4-2 | CASSQDTAVGRSQHF | TGTGCCAGCAGCCAAGATACGGCGGTGGGCAGGTCCCAGCATTTT
many | TRBJ2-1 | . | TRBV6-4 | CASSVSPLGSYNEQFF | TGTGCCAGCAGTGTCAGCCCTCTCGGGTCCTACAATGAGCAGTTCTTC
. | TRBJ2-5 | TRBD1 | TRBV14 | CASSQETGDQETQYF | TGTGCCAGCAGCCAAGAGACAGGGGACCAAGAGACCCAGTACTTC
. | TRBJ2-4 | . | TRBV6-6 | CASSYPGEGSIQYF | TGTGCCAGCAGTTACCCCGGAGAGGGGAGCATTCAGTACTTC
many | TRBJ2-7 | . | TRBV28 | CASRAGSTGLFYEQYF | TGTGCCAGCAGAGCCGGTTCTACAGGGTTATTCTACGAGCAGTACTTC
few | TRBJ2-5 | . | TRBV5-5 | CASSRSRKYQETQYF | TGTGCCAGCAGCCGTTCCAGGAAGTACCAAGAGACCCAGTACTTC
few | TRBJ2-3 | . | TRBV3-1 | CASSQRPPSRTDTQYF | TGTGCCAGCAGCCAGCGACCGCCTAGCCGTACAGATACGCAGTATTTT
. | TRBJ1-4 | TRBD1 | TRBV3-1 | CASSQEWDRNEKLFF | TGTGCCAGCAGCCAAGAATGGGACAGAAATGAAAAACTGTTTTTT
. | TRBJ1-1 | TRBD1 | TRBV6-1 | CASRAGTGLRTEAFF | TGTGCCAGCAGGGCCGGGACAGGGCTACGGACTGAAGCTTTCTTT
few | TRBJ2-5 | . | TRBV7-2 | CASSLARNQETQYF | TGTGCCAGCAGCTTAGCGCGCAACCAAGAGACCCAGTACTTC
. | TRBJ1-1 | . | TRBV10-3 | CAISVGGRNTEAFF | TGTGCCATCAGTGTAGGGGGTAGGAACACTGAAGCTTTCTTT
. | TRBJ2-4 | TRBD2 | TRBV25-1 | CASSETGGPAKNIQYF | TGTGCCAGCAGTGAAACGGGGGGACCAGCCAAAAACATTCAGTACTTC
many | TRBJ1-1 | . | TRBV12-3/TRBV12-4 | CASSPRQTEAFF | TGTGCCAGCAGTCCCCGACAGACTGAAGCTTTCTTT
few | TRBJ1-2 | . | TRBV6-2/TRBV6-3 | CASSYSKQANYGYTF | TGTGCCAGCAGTTACTCGAAACAGGCGAACTATGGCTACACCTTC
. | TRBJ1-6 | . | TRBV28 | CASSPLTMLRLRANSPLHF | TGTGCCAGCAGTCCCTTGACGATGCTCAGGCTACGCGCGAATTCACCCCTCCACTTT
. | TRBJ1-5 | TRBD1 | TRBV5-1 | CASSPGQGEGPQHF | TGCGCCAGCAGCCCTGGACAGGGCGAGGGGCCCCAGCATTTT
many | TRBJ2-3 | TRBD1 | TRBV28 | CASSLSETGGTDTQYF | TGTGCCAGCAGTTTATCGGAGACAGGGGGCACAGATACGCAGTATTTT
few | TRBJ1-4 | TRBD1 | TRBV20-1 | CSARNPGGEKLFF | TGCAGTGCTAGAAATCCAGGGGGTGAAAAACTGTTTTTT
. | TRBJ1-6 | . | TRBV10-3 | CAISESTRGRDRSPLHF | TGTGCCATCAGTGAGTCGACTCGGGGCAGGGATCGCTCACCCCTCCACTTT
few | TRBJ2-7 | TRBD1 | TRBV7-9 | CASSPGDRLSYEQYF | TGTGCCAGCAGCCCGGGGGACAGGCTATCGTACGAGCAGTACTTC
many | TRBJ1-5 | TRBD1 | TRBV7-9 | CASSMGQGKPQHF | TGTGCCAGCAGTATGGGACAGGGGAAGCCCCAGCATTTT
few | TRBJ2-7 | TRBD1 | TRBV24-1 | CATSDTKTGYEQYF | TGTGCCACCAGTGATACCAAGACAGGGTACGAGCAGTACTTC
. | TRBJ1-6 | TRBD1 | TRBV4-1 | CASSQERDRETSPLHF | TGCGCCAGCAGCCAAGAGCGGGACAGGGAAACTTCACCCCTCCACTTT
. | TRBJ1-1 | TRBD1 | TRBV20-1 | CSALQGSTEAFF | TGCAGTGCTTTACAGGGGAGCACTGAAGCTTTCTTT
few | TRBJ1-2 | . | TRBV28 | CASSLVPRGITSGYTF | TGTGCCAGCAGTTTAGTACCCCGGGGCATAACCTCCGGCTACACCTTC
. | TRBJ1-1 | . | TRBV4-1 | CASSQLDRRTEAFF | TGCGCCAGCAGCCAACTCGACAGGCGGACTGAAGCTTTCTTT
few | TRBJ2-1 | . | TRBV12-3/TRBV12-4 | CASSLSGSGEVQFF | TGTGCCAGCAGTTTATCTGGTAGCGGAGAAGTGCAGTTCTTC
many | TRBJ1-3 | . | TRBV7-2 | CASSPDTVQSSGNTIYF | TGTGCCAGCAGCCCGGACACCGTACAGAGCTCTGGAAACACTATATATTTT
once | TRBJ2-3 | . | TRBV7-2 | CASSPQGPADTQYF | TGTGCCAGCAGCCCGCAGGGCCCCGCAGATACGCAGTATTTT
few | TRBJ1-2 | TRBD1 | TRBV12-3/TRBV12-4 | CASSLTGHSVIGYTF | TGTGCCAGCAGTTTGACAGGGCATTCCGTGATTGGCTACACCTTC
few | TRBJ1-5 | TRBD1 | TRBV28 | CASSRTTGGSAQPQHF | TGTGCCAGCAGCCGTACAACAGGGGGCTCGGCTCAGCCCCAGCATTTT
many | TRBJ1-1 | . | TRBV5-6 | CASSLGSLKAFF | TGTGCCAGCAGCTTGGGTTCCCTAAAAGCTTTCTTT
few | TRBJ2-2 | . | TRBV6-2/TRBV6-3 | CASSYWRRRAHTGELFF | TGTGCCAGCAGTTACTGGCGGCGGCGGGCGCACACCGGGGAGCTGTTTTTT
. | TRBJ2-3 | TRBD2 | TRBV4-3 | CASSQESTSGGIGDTQYF | TGCGCCAGCAGCCAAGAGTCGACTAGCGGGGGAATCGGAGATACGCAGTATTTT
few | TRBJ1-2 | . | TRBV25-1 | CASSEYVRNYGYTF | TGTGCCAGCAGTGAATACGTCAGGAACTATGGCTACACCTTC
. | TRBJ2-3 | TRBD2 | TRBV7-9 | CASSPFSGGADTQYF | TGTGCCAGCAGCCCATTTAGCGGGGGGGCAGATACGCAGTATTTT
few | TRBJ1-5 | . | TRBV18 | CASSPGTGSNQPQHF | TGTGCCAGCTCTCCCGGGACGGGTAGCAATCAGCCCCAGCATTTT